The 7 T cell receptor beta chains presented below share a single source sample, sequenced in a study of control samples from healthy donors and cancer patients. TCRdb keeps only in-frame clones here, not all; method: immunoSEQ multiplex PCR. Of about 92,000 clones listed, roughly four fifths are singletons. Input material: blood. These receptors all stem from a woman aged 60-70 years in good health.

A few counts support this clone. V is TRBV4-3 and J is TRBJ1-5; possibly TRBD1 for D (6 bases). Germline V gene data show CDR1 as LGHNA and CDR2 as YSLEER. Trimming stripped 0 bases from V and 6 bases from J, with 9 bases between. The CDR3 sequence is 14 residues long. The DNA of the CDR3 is TGCGCCAGCAGCCAAGAAACAGGGTTTCAGCCCCAGCATTTT. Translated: CASSQETGFQPQHF.

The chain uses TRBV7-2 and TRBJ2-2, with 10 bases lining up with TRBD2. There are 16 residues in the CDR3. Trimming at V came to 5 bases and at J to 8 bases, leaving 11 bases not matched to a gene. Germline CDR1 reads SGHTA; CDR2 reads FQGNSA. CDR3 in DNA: TGTGCCAGCAGCGGCTACTCGGGACTAGCGTCTGGGGAGCTGTTTTTT. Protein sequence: CASSGYSGLASGELFF.

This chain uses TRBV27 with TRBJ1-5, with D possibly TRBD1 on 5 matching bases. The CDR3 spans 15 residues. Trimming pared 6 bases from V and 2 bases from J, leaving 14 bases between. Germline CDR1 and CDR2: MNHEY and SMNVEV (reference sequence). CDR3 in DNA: TGTGCCAGCAGCAAGGCGGGGGGGGGCAATCAGCCCCAGCATTTT. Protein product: CASSKAGGGNQPQHF.

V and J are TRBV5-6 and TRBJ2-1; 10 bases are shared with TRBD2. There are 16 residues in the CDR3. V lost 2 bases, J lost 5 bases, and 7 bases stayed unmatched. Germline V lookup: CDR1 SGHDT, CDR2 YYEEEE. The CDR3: CASSFASGRFDNEQFF. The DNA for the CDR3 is TGTGCCAGCAGCTTCGCTAGCGGGAGATTCGACAATGAGCAGTTCTTC. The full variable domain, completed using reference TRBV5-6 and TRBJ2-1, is DAGVTQSPTHLIKTRGQQVTLRCSPKSGHDTVSWYQQALGQGPQFIFQYYEEEERQRGNFPDRFSGHQFPNYSSELNVNALLLGDSALYLCASSFASGRFDNEQFFGPGTRLTVL.

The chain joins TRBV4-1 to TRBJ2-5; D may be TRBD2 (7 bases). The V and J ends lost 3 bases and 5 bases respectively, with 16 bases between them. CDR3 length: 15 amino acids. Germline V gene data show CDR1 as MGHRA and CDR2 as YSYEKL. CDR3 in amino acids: CASSQWTEGGETQYF. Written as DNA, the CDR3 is TGCGCCAGCAGCCAGTGGACTGAGGGGGGGGAGACCCAGTACTTC.

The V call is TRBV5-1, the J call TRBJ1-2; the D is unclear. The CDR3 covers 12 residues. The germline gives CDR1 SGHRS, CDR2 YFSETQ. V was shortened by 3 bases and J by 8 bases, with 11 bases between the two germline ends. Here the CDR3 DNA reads TGCGCCAGCAGCTCCGCTTGGGGAGGCTACACCTTC. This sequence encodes CASSSAWGGYTF.

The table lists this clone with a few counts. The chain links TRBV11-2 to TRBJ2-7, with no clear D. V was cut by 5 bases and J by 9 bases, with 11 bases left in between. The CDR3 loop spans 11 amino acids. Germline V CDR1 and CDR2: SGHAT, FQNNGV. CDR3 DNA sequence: TGTGCCAGCAGCAACGACCTCGGGCAGTACTTC. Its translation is CASSNDLGQYF.